The entry below describes one TCR beta chain. Its antigen is currently unknown. The entry originates in a study of T cell repertoires in cytomegalovirus infection. About the study: Both a matching HLA type and CMV infection were indicated by public TCR beta signatures. Overall study results and limits: Ex vivo, HLA-C-restricted CMV-specific TCR beta clonotypes prevailed over the rest of the response.

TCRdb redid the calling of the reads with MiXCR, one entry per CDR3 protein. The sample consists of about 830,000 distinct CDR3 sequences, about 33% of them appearing once. CDR1 ENHRY and CDR2 SYGVKD come from the germline V gene. The CDR3 loop spans 17 amino acids. The V end was cut by 2 bases, the J end by 0 bases, with 11 bases between. The receptor was derived from a human donor in good health (CMV status not recorded). Some clones in this sample may be carry-over from other donors' samples. The chain is built from TRBV10-3 and TRBJ2-6, with D possibly being TRBD1 (5 bases). The sequenced sample was cultured CD8+ T cells from PBMCs, obtained from culture after CMV antigen stimulation. CDR3 protein: CAISEGRVYSGANVLTF. CDR3 coding DNA: TGTGCCATCAGTGAGGGCAGGGTCTACTCTGGGGCCAACGTCCTGACTTTC.